This is a list of T cell receptor beta chains from one sample in a study of OX40 agonist ivuxolimab in advanced cancers. Produced via immunoSEQ multiplex PCR; TCRdb's table is partial and in-frame only. This table holds 90,000 or so clones, 80% to 90% found once. Here the sequenced sample was CD4+ or CD8+ T cells sorted from blood, taken in a trial of the OX40 agonist ivuxolimab. The receptors come from an adult with an advanced solid tumor such as melanoma, head and neck, liver or kidney cancer. The CDR3 runs from the conserved cysteine through the conserved F or W. The D gene is left open where the match is weak. Size values are once, few and many counts, or a class for expanded clones, and some rows have none.

v_call: TRBV30
j_call: TRBJ1-2
clone_size: .
d_call: TRBD1
cdr3_aa: CAWGRGQRYGYTF
cdr3_nt: TGTGCCTGGGGGAGGGGACAGCGCTATGGCTACACCTTC

v_call: TRBV4-3
j_call: TRBJ1-3
clone_size: .
d_call: .
cdr3_aa: CASSQKGFDTIYF
cdr3_nt: TGCGCCAGCAGCCAAAAAGGGTTCGACACCATATATTTT

v_call: TRBV11-2
j_call: TRBJ1-1
clone_size: once
d_call: .
cdr3_aa: CASSLARNTEAFF
cdr3_nt: TGTGCCAGCAGCTTAGCCAGGAACACTGAAGCTTTCTTT

v_call: TRBV7-9
j_call: TRBJ1-6
clone_size: few
d_call: .
cdr3_aa: CASSLRSYNSPLHF
cdr3_nt: TGTGCCAGCAGCTTACGCTCCTATAATTCACCCCTCCACTTT

v_call: TRBV18
j_call: TRBJ2-7
clone_size: .
d_call: TRBD2
cdr3_aa: CASSPLAGRTSGVYEQYF
cdr3_nt: TGTGCCAGCTCACCACTCGCAGGGAGGACTAGCGGAGTCTACGAGCAGTACTTC

v_call: TRBV29-1
j_call: TRBJ2-2
clone_size: .
d_call: .
cdr3_aa: CSVGSPRRTGELFF
cdr3_nt: TGCAGCGTTGGAAGTCCCCGCCGGACCGGGGAGCTGTTTTTT

v_call: TRBV9
j_call: TRBJ1-2
clone_size: .
d_call: TRBD1
cdr3_aa: CASSRDRVVGGYTF
cdr3_nt: TGTGCCAGCAGCCGGGACAGGGTAGTGGGTGGCTACACCTTC

v_call: TRBV19
j_call: TRBJ2-1
clone_size: .
d_call: TRBD1
cdr3_aa: CASSNLRGLNEQFF
cdr3_nt: TGTGCCAGTAGTAATCTGAGGGGGCTGAATGAGCAGTTCTTC

v_call: TRBV6-1
j_call: TRBJ2-3
clone_size: .
d_call: TRBD2
cdr3_aa: CAIGTSGTDTQYF
cdr3_nt: TGTGCCATCGGGACTAGCGGAACAGATACGCAGTATTTT

v_call: TRBV10-3
j_call: TRBJ2-5
clone_size: .
d_call: TRBD1
cdr3_aa: CAISKGQGKETQYF
cdr3_nt: TGTGCCATCAGTAAGGGACAGGGGAAAGAGACCCAGTACTTC

v_call: TRBV7-9
j_call: TRBJ2-1
clone_size: .
d_call: .
cdr3_aa: CASSPRGTSGEQFF
cdr3_nt: TGTGCCAGCAGCCCGAGGGGAACCAGTGGTGAGCAGTTCTTC

v_call: TRBV30
j_call: TRBJ1-2
clone_size: few
d_call: .
cdr3_aa: CAWSLTTGSRGYTF
cdr3_nt: TGTGCCTGGAGTTTGACAACGGGGTCTAGGGGCTACACCTTC

v_call: TRBV6-5
j_call: TRBJ2-7
clone_size: .
d_call: .
cdr3_aa: CASSSGGGGSYEQYF
cdr3_nt: TGTGCCAGCAGTTCGGGTGGAGGGGGCTCCTACGAGCAGTACTTC

v_call: TRBV18
j_call: TRBJ2-7
clone_size: .
d_call: .
cdr3_aa: CASSPRGVLDEQYF
cdr3_nt: TGTGCCAGCTCACCTCGCGGAGTTTTGGACGAGCAGTACTTC

v_call: TRBV7-9
j_call: TRBJ1-1
clone_size: once
d_call: .
cdr3_aa: CASSLSAVGTEAFF
cdr3_nt: TGTGCCAGCAGCTTGAGCGCCGTGGGCACTGAAGCTTTCTTT

v_call: TRBV5-4
j_call: TRBJ2-2
clone_size: .
d_call: TRBD1
cdr3_aa: CASRPGTGGNTGELFF
cdr3_nt: TGTGCCAGCAGGCCAGGGACAGGGGGGAACACCGGGGAGCTGTTTTTT

v_call: TRBV18
j_call: TRBJ1-6
clone_size: once
d_call: TRBD1
cdr3_aa: CASSVRQGRDSPLHF
cdr3_nt: TGTGCCAGCTCCGTGCGACAGGGGAGGGATTCACCCCTCCACTTT

v_call: TRBV7-9
j_call: TRBJ2-4
clone_size: .
d_call: TRBD2
cdr3_aa: CASSLGTSGLAKNIQYF
cdr3_nt: TGTGCCAGCAGCTTAGGGACTAGCGGACTAGCCAAAAACATTCAGTACTTC

v_call: TRBV19
j_call: TRBJ1-5
clone_size: .
d_call: .
cdr3_aa: CASTGQFNQPQHF
cdr3_nt: TGTGCCAGTACCGGACAGTTCAATCAGCCCCAGCATTTT

v_call: TRBV7-9
j_call: TRBJ2-1
clone_size: .
d_call: .
cdr3_aa: CASTRGDNEQFF
cdr3_nt: TGTGCCAGCACTAGGGGGGACAATGAGCAGTTCTTC

v_call: TRBV30
j_call: TRBJ1-6
clone_size: .
d_call: .
cdr3_aa: CAWLQGVNNSPLHF
cdr3_nt: TGTGCCTGGCTACAGGGTGTCAATAATTCACCCCTCCACTTT

v_call: TRBV7-9
j_call: TRBJ1-1
clone_size: .
d_call: .
cdr3_aa: CASSVTGGTTEAFF
cdr3_nt: TGTGCCAGCAGCGTAACTGGGGGGACCACTGAAGCTTTCTTT

v_call: TRBV10-1
j_call: TRBJ2-7
clone_size: .
d_call: .
cdr3_aa: CASSESGVAYEQYF
cdr3_nt: TGCGCCAGCAGTGAGTCGGGGGTTGCCTACGAGCAGTACTTC

v_call: TRBV5-1
j_call: TRBJ2-7
clone_size: .
d_call: .
cdr3_aa: CASSYDYEQYF
cdr3_nt: TGCGCCAGCAGCTACGACTACGAGCAGTACTTC

v_call: TRBV5-1
j_call: TRBJ1-2
clone_size: .
d_call: .
cdr3_aa: CASSLGDGSNYGYTF
cdr3_nt: TGCGCCAGCAGCTTGGGGGACGGTTCTAACTATGGCTACACCTTC

v_call: TRBV6-5
j_call: TRBJ2-2
clone_size: .
d_call: .
cdr3_aa: CASSYGTVGTGELFF
cdr3_nt: TGTGCCAGCAGTTACGGCACCGTCGGCACCGGGGAGCTGTTTTTT

v_call: TRBV5-1
j_call: TRBJ2-7
clone_size: .
d_call: TRBD2
cdr3_aa: CASSLEARGGSYEQYF
cdr3_nt: TGCGCCAGCAGCTTGGAGGCGCGGGGGGGCTCCTACGAGCAGTACTTC

v_call: TRBV6-1
j_call: TRBJ2-3
clone_size: few
d_call: TRBD2
cdr3_aa: CASSSAGGGTDTQYF
cdr3_nt: TGTGCCAGCAGCTCAGCGGGAGGGGGAACAGATACGCAGTATTTT

v_call: TRBV5-6
j_call: TRBJ1-4
clone_size: .
d_call: .
cdr3_aa: CASSLEPGAGNEKLFF
cdr3_nt: TGTGCCAGCAGCTTGGAGCCAGGGGCGGGAAATGAAAAACTGTTTTTT

v_call: TRBV7-9
j_call: TRBJ1-6
clone_size: few
d_call: TRBD1
cdr3_aa: CASSPGRGQSPLHF
cdr3_nt: TGTGCCAGCAGCCCCGGGAGGGGGCAATCACCCCTCCACTTT

v_call: TRBV30
j_call: TRBJ2-7
clone_size: .
d_call: .
cdr3_aa: CAWGLGSPYEQYF
cdr3_nt: TGTGCCTGGGGGCTGGGTTCCCCCTACGAGCAGTACTTC

v_call: TRBV5-6
j_call: TRBJ1-2
clone_size: .
d_call: .
cdr3_aa: CASRHRRDTGYGYTF
cdr3_nt: TGTGCCAGCAGACATCGCCGGGACACGGGGTATGGCTACACCTTC

v_call: TRBV19
j_call: TRBJ2-3
clone_size: .
d_call: TRBD1
cdr3_aa: CASRDRGITDTQYF
cdr3_nt: TGTGCCAGTAGGGACAGGGGGATCACAGATACGCAGTATTTT

v_call: TRBV6-6
j_call: TRBJ2-1
clone_size: few
d_call: TRBD1
cdr3_aa: CASSYSGTGVDEQFF
cdr3_nt: TGTGCCAGCAGTTACTCCGGGACAGGGGTTGATGAGCAGTTCTTC

v_call: TRBV19
j_call: TRBJ2-3
clone_size: .
d_call: .
cdr3_aa: CASRKTQDTDTQYF
cdr3_nt: TGTGCCAGCCGTAAAACCCAGGACACAGATACGCAGTATTTT

v_call: TRBV7-2
j_call: TRBJ1-3
clone_size: .
d_call: TRBD1
cdr3_aa: CASSLVATGAGNTIYF
cdr3_nt: TGTGCCAGCAGCTTAGTTGCGACAGGGGCTGGAAACACCATATATTTT

v_call: TRBV11-2
j_call: TRBJ2-7
clone_size: .
d_call: TRBD1
cdr3_aa: CASSTQGADYEQYF
cdr3_nt: TGTGCCAGCAGCACCCAGGGGGCAGACTACGAGCAGTACTTC

v_call: TRBV7-2
j_call: TRBJ2-3
clone_size: once
d_call: TRBD1
cdr3_aa: CASTADRITDTQYF
cdr3_nt: TGTGCCAGCACCGCGGACAGGATTACAGATACGCAGTATTTT

v_call: TRBV29-1
j_call: TRBJ2-2
clone_size: once
d_call: TRBD1
cdr3_aa: CSVADRVNTGELFF
cdr3_nt: TGCAGCGTTGCAGACAGGGTGAACACCGGGGAGCTGTTTTTT

v_call: TRBV6-1
j_call: TRBJ1-2
clone_size: .
d_call: .
cdr3_aa: CASSASLRANYGYTF
cdr3_nt: TGTGCCAGCAGTGCCTCCTTAAGAGCTAACTATGGCTACACCTTC

v_call: TRBV9
j_call: TRBJ2-7
clone_size: .
d_call: .
cdr3_aa: CASSVGGVRIYEQYF
cdr3_nt: TGTGCCAGCAGCGTAGGAGGGGTCCGCATATACGAGCAGTACTTC

v_call: TRBV9
j_call: TRBJ1-2
clone_size: once
d_call: .
cdr3_aa: CASSKGGSANYGYTF
cdr3_nt: TGTGCCAGCAGCAAAGGGGGGTCGGCTAACTATGGCTACACCTTC

v_call: TRBV7-2
j_call: TRBJ1-6
clone_size: once
d_call: TRBD1
cdr3_aa: CASSPGTEGNSPLHF
cdr3_nt: TGTGCCAGCAGCCCCGGGACAGAGGGTAATTCACCCCTCCACTTT

v_call: TRBV18
j_call: TRBJ2-3
clone_size: .
d_call: .
cdr3_aa: CASSPPPGAGTDTQYF
cdr3_nt: TGTGCCAGCTCACCACCGCCTGGGGCTGGCACAGATACGCAGTATTTT

v_call: TRBV10-2
j_call: TRBJ2-2
clone_size: .
d_call: TRBD2
cdr3_aa: CASSLRGLAENTGELFF
cdr3_nt: TGCGCCAGCAGCCTACGAGGACTAGCGGAAAACACCGGGGAGCTGTTTTTT